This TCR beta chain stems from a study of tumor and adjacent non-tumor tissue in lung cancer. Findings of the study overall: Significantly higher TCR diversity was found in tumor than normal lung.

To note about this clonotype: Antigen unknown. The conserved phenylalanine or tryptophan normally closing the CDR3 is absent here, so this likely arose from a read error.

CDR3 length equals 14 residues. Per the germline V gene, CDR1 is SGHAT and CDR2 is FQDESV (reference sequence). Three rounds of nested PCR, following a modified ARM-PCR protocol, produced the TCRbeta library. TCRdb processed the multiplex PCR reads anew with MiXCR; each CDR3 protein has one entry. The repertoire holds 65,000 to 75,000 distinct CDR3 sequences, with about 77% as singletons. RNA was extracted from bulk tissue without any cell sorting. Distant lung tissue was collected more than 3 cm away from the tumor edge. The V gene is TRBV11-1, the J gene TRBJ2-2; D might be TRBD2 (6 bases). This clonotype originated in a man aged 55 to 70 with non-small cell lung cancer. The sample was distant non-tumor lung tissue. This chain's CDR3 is CARSYISGTGGLFS. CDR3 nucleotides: TGTGCCAGAAGCTATATTAGTGGCACCGGGGGACTGTTTTCT.